The rows below give T cell receptor beta chains drawn from one sample of a study of cytomegalovirus exposure and HLA in healthy donors. The assay was immunoSEQ multiplex PCR, and TCRdb's table has in-frame clones only and misses some. The data hold some 88,000 clones, with 65% to 80% observed a single time. Sequencing used PBMCs. These receptors were collected from a woman aged 18-30 years in good health and CMV-seropositive. Each CDR3 is given with its conserved first and last residue. The D gene is left open where the match is weak. Size tells how often a clone was seen (once, few, many) or the class of an expanded clone, and some rows leave it out.

v_gene	d_gene	abundance	j_gene	CDR3nt	CDR3aa
TRBV7-8	NA	NA	TRBJ2-5	TGTGCCAGCAGCTTAGCGGGCAGGGGAAAGACCCAGTACTTC	CASSLAGRGKTQYF
TRBV5-4	NA	few	TRBJ2-5	TGTGCCAGCAGCTTGGAGAGGGGAGGAGAGACCCAGTACTTC	CASSLERGGETQYF
TRBV4-2	NA	few	TRBJ2-3	TGTGCCAGCAGCCAGCTTGGCGCGGCACGGTCCACCACAGATACGCAGTATTTT	CASSQLGAARSTTDTQYF
TRBV27	TRBD1	NA	TRBJ1-5	TGTGCCAGCAGTTCCCCCAGTAGGCAGGGGGTAAAGCAGCCCCAGCATTTT	CASSSPSRQGVKQPQHF
TRBV6-5	NA	NA	TRBJ1-1	TGTGCCAGCAGTTACCGGGGTGCTGAAGCTTTCTTT	CASSYRGAEAFF
TRBV7-3	NA	NA	TRBJ2-1	TGTGCCAGCAGCCCCTTGTGGGGGGATGAGCAGTTCTTC	CASSPLWGDEQFF
TRBV7-9	NA	NA	TRBJ1-4	TGTGCCAGCAGCTTAGCGGACAGACTTAATGAAAAACTGTTTTTT	CASSLADRLNEKLFF
TRBV19	TRBD2	NA	TRBJ2-1	TGTGCCAGTAGTATGGCGCTAGCGGCTAATGAGCAGTTCTTC	CASSMALAANEQFF
TRBV5-1	NA	NA	TRBJ1-1	TGCGCCAGCAGCGATTGGGCGGGTCGGGCCACTGAAGCTTTCTTT	CASSDWAGRATEAFF
TRBV5-4	TRBD1	few	TRBJ1-1	TGTGCCAGCAGCCTGAGGGACAGTGAAGCTTTCTTT	CASSLRDSEAFF
TRBV7-9	NA	once	TRBJ1-1	TGTGCCAGCAGCTTAACTCCTACGGGGTCCACTGAAGCTTTCTTT	CASSLTPTGSTEAFF
TRBV19	TRBD1	NA	TRBJ1-3	TGTGCCAGTAGTATCCCGGGACAGCCGTACTCTGGAAACACCATATATTTT	CASSIPGQPYSGNTIYF
TRBV25-1	NA	once	TRBJ2-5	TGTGCCAGCAGTGAACGTTTACTGCAAGAGACCCAGTACTTC	CASSERLLQETQYF
TRBV20-1	NA	NA	TRBJ1-2	TGCAGTGCCCGGGGTTATGGCTACACCTTC	CSARGYGYTF
TRBV18	NA	NA	TRBJ2-7	TGTGCCAGCTCACCCAACAGTTTCGAGCAGTACTTC	CASSPNSFEQYF
TRBV5-5	TRBD1	NA	TRBJ1-5	TGTGCCAGCAGCTCCCGGGGACAGGCAAATCAGCCCCAGCATTTT	CASSSRGQANQPQHF
TRBV9	TRBD2	NA	TRBJ2-1	TGTGCCAGCAGCGTATACGGCGGGAGCCAGCAGTTCTTC	CASSVYGGSQQFF
TRBV2	NA	NA	TRBJ2-1	TGTGCCAGCAGTGAAGCGCGGGCTAGCCGGTTCTTC	CASSEARASRFF
TRBV9	NA	NA	TRBJ2-7	TGTGCCAGCAGCGTAGGTCCCAGCCAGGGTTCCTACGAGCAGTACTTC	CASSVGPSQGSYEQYF
TRBV19	NA	NA	TRBJ2-2	TGTGCCAGTACCCTAGACAGGCAAAGCACCGGGGAGCTGTTTTTT	CASTLDRQSTGELFF
TRBV19	NA	NA	TRBJ1-2	TGTGCCAGTTGTTTTCAGGAGGGCTATGGCTACACCTTC	CASCFQEGYGYTF
TRBV5-4	TRBD1	NA	TRBJ1-2	TGTGCCAGCAGCTCACCCGGGACAGGGGTAGGGTATGGCTACACCTTC	CASSSPGTGVGYGYTF
TRBV5-6	NA	NA	TRBJ1-6	TGTGCCAGCAGCTTCCGGGTTTCCTATAATTCACCCCTCCACTTT	CASSFRVSYNSPLHF
TRBV5-4	TRBD1	NA	TRBJ1-2	TGTGCCAGCAGCAGGACAGGCCTAAACTATGGCTACACCTTC	CASSRTGLNYGYTF
TRBV6-4	TRBD1	NA	TRBJ1-2	TGTGCCAGCAGTGACTCTTTCCGGACAGGGGCGAACTATGGCTACACCTTC	CASSDSFRTGANYGYTF
TRBV9	TRBD2	NA	TRBJ2-7	TGTGCCAGCAGCCCTGGACTAGTGGTGTCCTACGAGCAGTACTTC	CASSPGLVVSYEQYF
TRBV7-2	NA	NA	TRBJ2-3	TGTGCCAGCAGCTTAGACGGGGAAGGGCCAGATACGCAGTATTTT	CASSLDGEGPDTQYF
TRBV5-1	TRBD2	once	TRBJ2-2	TGCGCCAGCAGCTCTGGGACTAGCACCAACACCGGGGAGCTGTTTTTT	CASSSGTSTNTGELFF
TRBV18	TRBD1	few	TRBJ2-6	TGTGCCAGCTCACCACGGGCGGGACAGGGCCGCCGGTGGGCCAACGTCCTGACTTTC	CASSPRAGQGRRWANVLTF
TRBV20-1	NA	NA	TRBJ2-1	TGCAGTGCCCCAGGGGCCAATGAGCAGTTCTTC	CSAPGANEQFF
TRBV6-5	TRBD1	NA	TRBJ2-5	TGTGCCAGCAGTCCGGACAGGGGTAAAGAGACCCAGTACTTC	CASSPDRGKETQYF
TRBV2	TRBD2	NA	TRBJ2-3	TGTGCCAGCAGTGAAGTCGGGGGGACAGATACGCAGTATTTT	CASSEVGGTDTQYF
TRBV6-1	NA	NA	TRBJ1-2	TGTGCCAGCAGTGAGCACAGGGTTGGCTATGGCTACACCTTC	CASSEHRVGYGYTF
TRBV5-1	NA	few	TRBJ2-3	TGCGCCAGCTCCCGCTACGAGACAGATACGCAGTATTTT	CASSRYETDTQYF
TRBV28	NA	few	TRBJ1-2	TGTGCCAGCAGCTTGCCCGGGGGGGTTGGCTACACCTTC	CASSLPGGVGYTF
TRBV7-9	TRBD1	once	TRBJ2-7	TGTGCCAGCAGCCCAACAGGGGGGTTTGACGAGCAGTACTTC	CASSPTGGFDEQYF
TRBV29-1	NA	NA	TRBJ1-6	TGCAGCGTCGGGGGGGTAGGGTCACCCCTCCACTTT	CSVGGVGSPLHF